A single sample is the source of the 22 T cell receptor beta chains below, sequenced in a study of blood T cells in healthy people across ages. Together with a sample-barcoded 5' primer, a J-beta primer mix was included in a second PCR lasting about 7 to 11 cycles. TCRdb reanalysed the 5' RACE reads using MiXCR and keeps one entry per CDR3 protein. The sample has approximately 1,700,000 distinct CDR3 sequences, more than 35% seen once. The sequencing sample was made of blood. Receptor source: a human donor in good health.

The chain recombines TRBV28 with TRBJ2-3; D is tentatively TRBD1 or TRBD2 (6 bases each). Germline lookup yields CDR1 MDHEN and CDR2 SYDVKM. The CDR3 runs to 15 residues. The ends were cut back, 7 bases at V and 2 bases at J, with 16 bases in the middle. The CDR3, as DNA: TGTGCCAGCACGGGGGCAGGGATAACCACAGATACGCAGTATTTT. Translated: CASTGAGITTDTQYF.

V is TRBV20-1 and J is TRBJ2-7; D might be TRBD2 (6 bases). Germline V gene lookup returns CDR1 DFQATT and CDR2 SNEGSKA (reference sequence). There are 14 residues in the CDR3. V lost 5 bases, J lost 0 bases, and 14 bases lay in between. The CDR3 protein is CSAGGELSSYEQYF. In DNA form, the CDR3 reads TGCAGTGCTGGAGGGGAGTTGAGCTCCTACGAGCAGTACTTC.

This chain uses TRBV11-2 with TRBJ2-5, with 7 bases that match TRBD2. The CDR3 is 13 residues long. Trimming at V came to 4 bases and at J to 7 bases, leaving 6 bases not matched to a gene. In germline, CDR1 is SGHAT, CDR2 FQNNGV. The CDR3 nucleotides are TGTGCCAGCAGCTCTGGGGGGGTTGGGACCCAGTACTTC. As protein: CASSSGGVGTQYF.

This chain links TRBV20-1 with TRBJ2-5, with D perhaps matching TRBD1 (6 bases). This CDR3 region has 13 residues. The ends were cut back, 8 bases at V and 2 bases at J, with 15 bases in the middle. Per germline, CDR1 DFQATT and CDR2 SNEGSKA (reference sequence). The CDR3 bases are TGCAGTACTACGCGGACAGTTCAAGAGACCCAGTACTTC. Residues: CSTTRTVQETQYF.

This chain joins TRBV12-3 or TRBV12-4 and TRBJ2-6, with D possibly TRBD1 on 5 matching bases. The V gene lost 7 bases and the J gene lost 0 bases, with 10 bases spanning the gap. The CDR3 has 15 amino acids. The DNA for the CDR3 is TGTGCCAGCAAGCAGGGTTACTCTGGGGCCAACGTCCTGACTTTC. Translated, it gives CASKQGYSGANVLTF.

This clonotype has just a few counts. J is TRBJ2-1 and V is TRBV6-1; D tentatively reads TRBD1 or TRBD2 (5 bases each). CDR1 and CDR2 from the germline V gene are MNHNS and SASEGT. The CDR3 runs 9 residues. The chain's CDR3 is CAAGSRRFF. The CDR3 bases are TGTGCTGCAGGGAGTCGCAGGTTCTTC.

CDR3: CASSALTENHEQYF. CDR3 bases: TGTGCCAGCAGTGCGCTTACAGAAAACCACGAGCAGTACTTC. The chain combines TRBV6-1 with TRBJ2-7; D call uncertain. Germline V CDR1 and CDR2: MNHNS, SASEGT. V was clipped by 4 bases and J by 5 bases, with 15 bases between them. The CDR3 consists of 14 residues.

The chain has TRBV28 and TRBJ1-5; D remains unclear. Trimming stripped 5 bases from V and 0 bases from J, with 8 bases between. Germline V gene sequence: CDR1 MDHEN, CDR2 SYDVKM. The CDR3 is 14 amino acids. The chain's CDR3 is CASSPDNSNQPQHF. DNA of the CDR3: TGTGCCAGCAGTCCTGACAATAGCAATCAGCCCCAGCATTTT.

The chain employs TRBV5-1 and TRBJ2-7; perhaps TRBD2 as D (5 bases). Germline CDR1 reads SGHRS; CDR2 reads YFSETQ. The CDR3 has 15 residues. The germline V and J ends were trimmed by 0 bases and 2 bases, with 12 bases remaining between them. The CDR3 nucleotides are TGCGCCAGCAGCTTGGTCCCTGCGGGTCCCTACGAGCAGTACTTC. The encoded protein is CASSLVPAGPYEQYF.

Only a few counts were recorded for this clonotype. The V and J genes are TRBV29-1 and TRBJ1-1; D not resolved. Germline CDR1 SQVTM, CDR2 ANQGSEA. This CDR3 region has 10 residues. The germline V and J ends were trimmed by 7 bases and 10 bases, with 13 bases remaining between them. CDR3 coding DNA: TGCAGCGATGGTCCCGGGCGAGCTTTCTTT. Translation: CSDGPGRAFF.

Concerning this clonotype itself: An end of the junction does not agree with germline; a read error may underlie this. The genes are TRBV7-9 and TRBJ2-3; 8 positions match TRBD2. Germline loops: CDR1 SEHNR, CDR2 FQNEAQ (reference sequence). The CDR3 extends over 17 amino acids. CDR3 DNA sequence: TGTGCCGGCAGCCCATCCTTTTCCGGGACTAGGAGAGATACGCAGTATTTT. It is translated as CAGSPSFSGTRRDTQYF.

The chain carries TRBV15 and TRBJ2-1; tentatively, D is TRBD2 (6 bases). V lost 3 bases to trimming and J lost 8 bases, with 20 bases between them. CDR3 size: 16 residues. The germline gives CDR1 LNHNV, CDR2 YYDKDF (reference sequence). CDR3 residues: CATSSLGREVCDEQFF. The CDR3 coding sequence is TGTGCCACCAGCAGCTTAGGAAGGGAGGTTTGCGATGAGCAGTTCTTC.

The chain uses TRBV20-1 and TRBJ1-4; 10 nucleotides align to TRBD1. This CDR3 is built from 13 residues. V lost 4 bases, J lost 6 bases, and 2 bases stayed unmatched. Germline-derived CDR1 and CDR2 are DFQATT and SNEGSKA (reference sequence). The CDR3 loop is CSAKGQGYEKLFF. The CDR3 DNA is TGCAGTGCTAAGGGACAGGGGTATGAAAAACTGTTTTTT.

This clonotype was seen a few times. This chain joins TRBV6-2 or TRBV6-3 and TRBJ2-4; D is unclear. The J call may be faulty, since TRBJ2-7 better matches the DNA end. Germline CDR1 MNHEY, CDR2 SVGEGT. This CDR3 is 14 amino acids long. The CDR3 sequence is CASSSREIEYEQYF. The CDR3 nucleotides are TGTGCCAGCAGCTCTAGGGAAATTGAGTACGAGCAGTACTTC.

This chain connects TRBV6-5 to TRBJ2-7, with D possibly TRBD1 on 5 matching bases. The CDR3 spans 16 residues. Germline CDR1 MNHEY, CDR2 SVGAGI. With 0 bases removed from V and 2 bases from J, the gap between germline ends came to 14 bases. CDR3 in amino acids: CASSYSMGQSTYEQYF. CDR3 sequence (DNA): TGTGCCAGCAGTTACTCGATGGGGCAGAGCACCTACGAGCAGTACTTC.

This rearrangement joins TRBV2 to TRBJ2-1; no clear D. The V end lost 3 bases, the J end lost 10 bases, and 10 bases lay between the germline ends. The CDR3 contains 12 residues. The V gene's germline CDR1 is SNHLY and CDR2 FYNNEI. CDR3: CASSEGPSEQFF. The CDR3 DNA reads TGTGCCAGCAGTGAGGGCCCCTCGGAGCAGTTCTTC.

The table lists this clonotype with a few counts. The CDR3 nucleotides are TGCAGCGTTGGAAGGCGGAGCGGAGAAGAGACCCAGTACTTC. Encoded protein: CSVGRRSGEETQYF. The genes are TRBV29-1 and TRBJ2-5, with D maybe TRBD2 (5 bases). CDR1 and CDR2 from the germline V gene are SQVTM and ANQGSEA. This CDR3 spans 14 amino acids. V was cut by 4 bases and J by 3 bases, with 15 bases left in between.

This chain links TRBV7-3 with TRBJ1-1; TRBD1 might be the D (5 bases). V was clipped by 10 bases and J by 8 bases, with 17 bases between them. The CDR3 length is 12 residues. The germline V gene has CDR1 SGHTA and CDR2 FQGTGA. The CDR3 region has the DNA TGTGCCACCGCCCGTGGTGGGGCCGAAGCTTTCTTT. This sequence encodes CATARGGAEAFF.

This rearrangement joins TRBV15 to TRBJ2-1; perhaps TRBD1 as D (5 bases). The CDR3 has 14 residues. V lost 5 bases, J lost 0 bases, and 8 bases lay in between. Germline assignment: CDR1 LNHNV and CDR2 YYDKDF (reference sequence). Written as DNA, the CDR3 is TGTGCCACCAGCGACAGAGGCTCCTACAATGAGCAGTTCTTC. Amino acids: CATSDRGSYNEQFF.

The J gene is TRBJ1-1, the V gene TRBV4-1; D is perhaps TRBD1 (6 bases). V was pared by 7 bases and J by 9 bases, with 15 bases between. Germline V lookup: CDR1 MGHRA, CDR2 YSYEKL. This CDR3 has 12 residues. CDR3 sequence: CASTGGRLQAFF. CDR3 DNA sequence: TGCGCCAGCACCGGGGGGCGACTACAAGCTTTCTTT.

CDR3 nucleotides: TGTGCCAGCAGCTTACAGTATTTCAATGAGCAGTTCTTC. Translated, it gives CASSLQYFNEQFF. This chain uses TRBV7-9 with TRBJ2-1; D unresolved. This CDR3 is 13 amino acids long. The ends were cut back, 2 bases at V and 6 bases at J, with 8 bases in the middle. CDR1 and CDR2 from the germline V gene are SEHNR and FQNEAQ (reference sequence).

This clonotype was observed a handful of times. This chain connects TRBV14 to TRBJ2-7; D uncertain. V lost 0 bases to trimming and J lost 9 bases, with 15 bases between them. The germline V gene encodes CDR1 SGHDN and CDR2 FVKESK. The CDR3 loop spans 14 amino acids. The CDR3, as DNA: TGTGCCAGCAGCCAAGATGCACATGGGCTTGGGCAGTACTTC. Encoded protein: CASSQDAHGLGQYF.